This T cell receptor beta chain was profiled in a study of blood T cell repertoires in COVID-19. Turning to the study itself: COVID-19 samples collected from the United States, Italy and Spain covered acute and convalescent phases. The analysed material was cDNA or gDNA that came from T cells, B-cell-depleted T cells, or PBMCs.

The CDR3 runs to 16 residues. Trimming at V came to 0 bases and at J to 6 bases, leaving 10 bases not matched to a gene. The germline CDR1 and CDR2 sequences are SGHNT and YYREEE (reference sequence). Authors' methods: Reference gene primer amplification gave nucleated cell count estimates. Sequencing was performed with immunoSEQ multiplex PCR; in TCRdb, only in-frame clones are kept and a portion is missing. The DNA was the basis for D and trimming; V, J and clone size are from that table. The sample records under 250,000 clones, approximately 86% being singletons. The rearrangement links TRBV5-4 to TRBJ1-2; 8 positions match TRBD1. The source of this sequence is a human donor in a cohort sampled during active COVID-19. The specimen sequenced was peripheral blood. Here the CDR3 reads CASSLAAGQGGDGYTF. CDR3 DNA: TGTGCCAGCAGCTTGGCCGCCGGACAGGGAGGAGATGGCTACACCTTC.